These 17 T cell receptor beta chains were sequenced from one sample in a study of control samples from healthy donors and cancer patients. The table came from immunoSEQ multiplex PCR; TCRdb's copy has only in-frame clones and leaves some out. This table holds roughly 73,000 clones, 84% found once. The specimen was blood. Every receptor here comes from a man in his forties or fifties in good health.

J is TRBJ2-5 and V is TRBV25-1; D gene ambiguous. The ends were cut back, 4 bases at V and 5 bases at J, with 8 bases in the middle. Germline lookup yields CDR1 MGHDK and CDR2 SYGVNS. The CDR3 is made up of 12 amino acids. The CDR3 sequence is CASSGFSETQYF. CDR3 nucleotides: TGTGCCAGCAGTGGTTTTAGCGAGACCCAGTACTTC. The variable domain in full, with the rest retrieved from reference TRBV25-1 and TRBJ2-5, is EADIYQTPRYLVIGTGKKITLECSQTMGHDKMYWYQQDPGMELHLIHYSYGVNSTEKGDLSSESTVSRIRTEHFPLTLESARPSHTSQYLCASSGFSETQYFGPGTRLLVL.

V gene TRBV24-1 combines with J gene TRBJ2-7, with unresolved D. Between the trimmed V and J ends, which lost 7 bases and 4 bases, there was a span of 7 bases. Per germline, CDR1 KGHDR and CDR2 SFDVKD. This CDR3 comprises 11 residues. The CDR3, as DNA: TGTGCCACCAGGCGGTCTTACGAGCAGTACTTC. It codes for CATRRSYEQYF.

The V call is TRBV11-3, the J call TRBJ1-1; D ambiguous. V lost 2 bases and J lost 4, with 11 bases in between. CDR3 length: 14 residues. The germline CDR1 and CDR2 sequences are SGHNT and YENEEA. The CDR3 DNA is TGTGCCAGCAGCTTAAAGGGAGTTAGCACTGAAGCTTTCTTT. Residues: CASSLKGVSTEAFF.

The rearrangement joins TRBV6-5 to TRBJ1-1; 7 positions agree with TRBD1. Germline trimming cut 4 bases from V and 6 bases from J; bases unmatched to any gene: 11. Germline CDR1 is MNHEY and CDR2 is SVGAGI. CDR3 size: 15 residues. In nucleotides, the CDR3 is TGTGCCAGCAGTTTCCAGGGGGGGGAACACTCTGAAGCTTTCTTT. Translating it yields CASSFQGGEHSEAFF.

This rearrangement joins TRBV9 to TRBJ2-5; 8 bases line up with TRBD2. CDR3 size: 15 residues. CDR1 is SGDLS, CDR2 YYNGEE, per germline. The junction had 9 bases not matched to a gene; V was cut back by 3 bases and J by 5 bases. As DNA, the CDR3 is TGTGCCAGCAGCGCACGGGGGGGCCGTTTTGAGACCCAGTACTTC. It is translated as CASSARGGRFETQYF.

This chain joins TRBV14 and TRBJ1-4; the D is unclear. The V and J ends lost 1 base and 0 bases respectively, with 12 bases between them. The germline V gene encodes CDR1 SGHDN and CDR2 FVKESK. The CDR3 is made up of 17 amino acids. This chain's CDR3 is CASSQAGPGATNEKLFF. CDR3 nucleotides: TGTGCCAGCAGCCAAGCGGGCCCAGGTGCAACTAATGAAAAACTGTTTTTT.

This clone showed up just a few times. One end of the junction does not line up with germline, which may come from a read error. The CDR3 DNA is TGTGCCGCCAGTCAGAGTCCTGGAAACACCATATATTTT. This codes for CAASQSPGNTIYF. The gene calls are TRBV24-1 and TRBJ1-3; D is unclear. This CDR3 is 13 amino acids long. Per germline, CDR1 KGHDR and CDR2 SFDVKD.

CDR3 region: CASSIGGQIQETQYF. The CDR3, as DNA: TGTGCCAGTAGTATAGGGGGGCAGATCCAAGAGACCCAGTACTTC. This chain uses TRBV19 with TRBJ2-5, with D possibly matching TRBD1 (6 bases). Per the germline V gene, CDR1 is LNHDA and CDR2 is SQIVND (reference sequence). Trimming stripped 1 base from V and 1 base from J, with 10 bases between. This CDR3 is 15 amino acids long.

Written as DNA, the CDR3 is TGTGCCAGTAGTCGTTTAGGGACAGGGGATGGCTACACCTTC. It specifies CASSRLGTGDGYTF. This sequence joins TRBV19 and TRBJ1-2; TRBD1 aligns across 10 bases. Trimming removed 5 bases from V and 6 bases from J; junction bases left unmatched: 6. This CDR3 is built from 14 residues. The germline CDR1 and CDR2 sequences are LNHDA and SQIVND (reference sequence).

The rearrangement uses TRBV6-4 and TRBJ1-1; D is perhaps TRBD1 (6 bases). V was clipped by 6 bases and J by 6 bases, with 17 bases between them. CDR3 size: 14 residues. Germline CDR1 and CDR2: MRHNA and SNTAGT. CDR3 sequence reads: CASREVAGAAEAFF. For the CDR3, the DNA is TGTGCCAGCAGAGAGGTGGCAGGGGCGGCTGAAGCTTTCTTT.

This clone occurred a few times. V gene TRBV11-2 combines with J gene TRBJ2-3; D possibly corresponds to TRBD2 (6 bases). The V gene's germline CDR1 is SGHAT and CDR2 FQNNGV. The length of the CDR3 is 18 residues. The V end lost 2 bases, the J end lost 1 base, and 19 bases lay between the germline ends. CDR3 sequence: CASSLLRPRGVRTDTQYF. As DNA, the CDR3 is TGTGCCAGCAGCTTATTACGACCACGCGGGGTCCGCACAGATACGCAGTATTTT.

This sequence joins TRBV11-2 and TRBJ1-1; D gene uncertain. CDR3 length equals 18 residues. The germline V gene encodes CDR1 SGHAT and CDR2 FQNNGV. The V end was cut by 2 bases, the J end by 0 bases, with 19 bases between. The CDR3 DNA reads as TGTGCCAGCAGCTTATCGATAAGCGTCGGGATTGTGAACACTGAAGCTTTCTTT. Amino acids: CASSLSISVGIVNTEAFF.

A single count supports this clone. The chain has TRBV28 and TRBJ1-1; TRBD1 aligns across 8 bases. J gave up 3 bases and V 5 bases, and 17 bases lay outside the gene matches. This CDR3 has 18 amino acids. Germline V gene sequence: CDR1 MDHEN, CDR2 SYDVKM. CDR3 in amino acids: CASSLAGRGLFMDTEAFF. CDR3 DNA sequence: TGTGCCAGCAGTCTGGCCGGCAGGGGGCTATTTATGGACACTGAAGCTTTCTTT.

The CDR3 reads CASSPGGLLGYTF. The CDR3 DNA follows: TGTGCCAGCAGCCCAGGGGGATTATTGGGGTACACCTTC. The chain uses TRBV14 and TRBJ1-2, with 7 bases matching TRBD1. The CDR3 consists of 13 residues. The germline V gene has CDR1 SGHDN and CDR2 FVKESK. Trimming cost V 4 bases and J 11 bases; bases outside gene matches: 10.

This clone was picked up one time. J is TRBJ1-1 and V is TRBV7-9, with D perhaps TRBD1 (5 bases). The CDR3 is 15 amino acids. CDR1 is SEHNR and CDR2 is FQNEAQ in the germline V gene (reference sequence). Trimming left V 0 bases short and J 2 bases short, with 10 bases between. The CDR3 reads CASSLAEGLNTEAFF. CDR3 DNA sequence: TGTGCCAGCAGCTTAGCGGAGGGGCTTAACACTGAAGCTTTCTTT.

In nucleotides, the CDR3 is TGTGCCAGTAGTACGGACCCAGTCTCACCCCTCCACTTT. Protein product: CASSTDPVSPLHF. The chain couples TRBV19 to TRBJ1-6; D remains unclear. Germline-derived CDR1 and CDR2 are LNHDA and SQIVND (reference sequence). The V and J ends lost 4 bases and 10 bases respectively, with 11 bases between them. The CDR3 has 13 amino acids.

The chain joins TRBV4-3 to TRBJ1-4, with D uncertain. CDR1 and CDR2 (germline): LGHNA, YSLEER. V was trimmed by 4 bases and J by 8 bases, leaving 20 bases between them. CDR3 length equals 16 residues. The CDR3 coding sequence is TGCGCCAGCAGCCCAGATCCTGCGGGCCCCAAAGAAAAACTGTTTTTT. Translation: CASSPDPAGPKEKLFF.